This T cell receptor (beta chain) was retrieved from a study of T cell responses to AZD1222 COVID-19 vaccine. Points from the study as a whole: Targets within unmutated variant regions were reportedly found for nearly half of spike-specific TCRs. There were vaccine-associated CD4 TCRs across spike, dominant at 160-218 and 743-854. There were mostly white British donors and more females than males, and clonal diversity was possibly underestimated.

V lost 5 bases and J lost 4, with 17 bases in between. The CDR3 contains 15 residues. Germline V gene lookup returns CDR1 SEHNR and CDR2 FQNEAQ (reference sequence). Sequencing used immunoSEQ multiplex PCR; TCRdb keeps in-frame clones, though not all of them. The repertoire holds over 55,000 clones, 84% seen once, with under 8% in the top ten. Points on this clone: The antigen remains undetermined.

The source is an adult in good health. The genes are TRBV7-9 and TRBJ1-1, with D possibly matching TRBD1 (6 bases). The material was peripheral blood, obtained on day 0 of AZD1222 vaccination. CDR3 amino acids: CASSPKHRVGTEAFF. CDR3 DNA: TGTGCCAGCAGCCCTAAACACAGGGTAGGCACTGAAGCTTTCTTT.